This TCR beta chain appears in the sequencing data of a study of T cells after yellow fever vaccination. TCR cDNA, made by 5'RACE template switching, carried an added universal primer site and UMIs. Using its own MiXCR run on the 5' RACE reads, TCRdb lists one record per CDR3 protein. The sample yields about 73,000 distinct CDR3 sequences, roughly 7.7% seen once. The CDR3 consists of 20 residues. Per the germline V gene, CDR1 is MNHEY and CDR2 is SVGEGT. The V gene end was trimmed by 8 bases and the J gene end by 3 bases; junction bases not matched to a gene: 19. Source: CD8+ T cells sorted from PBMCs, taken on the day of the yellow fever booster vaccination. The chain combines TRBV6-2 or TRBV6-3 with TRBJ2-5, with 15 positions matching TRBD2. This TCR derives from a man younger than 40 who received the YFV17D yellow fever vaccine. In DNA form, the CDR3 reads TGTGCCAGCCGGGGGACGGGATCCGGGACTAGCGGGAGGTTTAAAGAGACCCAGTACTTC. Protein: CASRGTGSGTSGRFKETQYF.